This T cell receptor (beta chain) was identified in a study of blood T cell repertoires in COVID-19. Study-level information: Samples taken during acute and convalescent COVID-19 were collected in the United States, Italy and Spain.

Trimming left V 2 bases short and J 3 bases short, with 9 bases between. The CDR3 is 14 amino acids. Looked up from germline, CDR1 is MNHEY and CDR2 is SMNVEV (reference sequence). As handled by the study authors: How many nucleated cells were present was estimated from reference gene primer amplification. Clones were sequenced by immunoSEQ multiplex PCR, and TCRdb holds only the in-frame ones, with some missing. V, J and clone size are taken as reported in that table, and D and trimming were inferred from the DNA itself. The sample has 200,000 to 250,000 clones; 70% to 85% are singletons. Sequenced input: peripheral blood. V usage is TRBV27 and J usage is TRBJ2-3, with TRBD1 as a possible D gene (6 bases). The receptor was isolated from an elderly woman with COVID-19, enrolled during active disease. CDR3 nucleotide sequence: TGTGCCAGCAGTTTAAACAGGGAGACAGATACGCAGTATTTT. As protein: CASSLNRETDTQYF.